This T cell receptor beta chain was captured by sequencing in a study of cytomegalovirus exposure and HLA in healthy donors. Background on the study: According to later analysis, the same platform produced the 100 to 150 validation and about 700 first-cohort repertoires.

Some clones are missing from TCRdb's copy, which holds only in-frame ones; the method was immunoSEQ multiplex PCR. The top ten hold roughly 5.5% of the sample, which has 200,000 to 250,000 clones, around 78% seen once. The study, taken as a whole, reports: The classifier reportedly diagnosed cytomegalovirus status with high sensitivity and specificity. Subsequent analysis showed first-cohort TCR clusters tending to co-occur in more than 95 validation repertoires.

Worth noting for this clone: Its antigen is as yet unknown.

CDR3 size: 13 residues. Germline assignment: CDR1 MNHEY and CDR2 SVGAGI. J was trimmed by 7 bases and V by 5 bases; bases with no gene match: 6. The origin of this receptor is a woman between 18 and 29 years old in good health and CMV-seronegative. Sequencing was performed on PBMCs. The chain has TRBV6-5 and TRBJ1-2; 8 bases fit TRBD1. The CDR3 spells CASSPGQGGGYTF. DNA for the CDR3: TGTGCCAGCAGTCCCGGACAGGGCGGTGGCTACACCTTC.